This entry lists 16 T cell receptor beta chains sequenced from one sample in a study of OX40 agonist ivuxolimab in advanced cancers. TCRdb's table, derived via immunoSEQ multiplex PCR, lists solely in-frame clones and lacks some. The sample lists 10,000 to 13,000 clones; roughly 74% were seen once. This sample comprised CD4+ or CD8+ T cells sorted from blood, obtained in a trial of the OX40 agonist ivuxolimab. These receptors all come from an adult with an advanced solid tumor such as melanoma, head and neck, liver or kidney cancer.

The chain is built from TRBV19 and TRBJ1-2, with D unresolved. CDR3 length: 13 amino acids. Germline loops: CDR1 LNHDA, CDR2 SQIVND (reference sequence). V lost 2 bases to trimming and J lost 2 bases, with 6 bases between them. The CDR3 region has the DNA TGTGCCAGTAGTATACAGCGGAACTATGGCTACACCTTC. Translated, it gives CASSIQRNYGYTF.

This clone was seen a single time. The chain links TRBV13 to TRBJ2-7, with 11 nucleotides matching TRBD2. The CDR3 totals 16 residues. The germline V gene encodes CDR1 PRHDT and CDR2 FYEKMQ (reference sequence). V lost 0 bases, J lost 1 base, and 2 bases stayed unmatched. In DNA form, the CDR3 reads TGTGCCAGCAGCTTAGGCATAGCGGGAGGGTCCTACGAGCAGTACTTC. This codes for CASSLGIAGGSYEQYF.

This clone appeared a few times. The chain joins TRBV19 to TRBJ1-3; a possible D gene is TRBD1 (5 bases). Trimming removed 9 bases at V and 0 bases at J, with 9 bases between. Germline CDR1 reads LNHDA; CDR2 reads SQIVND (reference sequence). The CDR3 has 13 amino acids. The CDR3 spells CASRASSGNTIYF. DNA of the CDR3: TGTGCCAGCAGGGCCTCCTCTGGAAACACCATATATTTT.

This chain uses TRBV27 with TRBJ2-7, with TRBD2 matching over 9 bases. V lost 5 bases, J lost 7 bases, and 12 bases stayed unmatched. The CDR3 loop spans 15 amino acids. Germline assignment: CDR1 MNHEY and CDR2 SMNVEV (reference sequence). CDR3 amino acids: CASSPIAGAPGEQYF. The CDR3, as DNA: TGTGCCAGCAGTCCGATAGCGGGAGCCCCTGGGGAGCAGTACTTC.

CDR3 sequence (DNA): TGTGCCAGCAGCTTAGCCCTTTCGCTCGAGCAGTACTTC. Its translation is CASSLALSLEQYF. The chain uses TRBV13 and TRBJ2-7; D unclear. The V gene lost 1 base and the J gene lost 6 bases, with 10 bases spanning the gap. CDR1 is PRHDT and CDR2 is FYEKMQ in the germline V gene (reference sequence). The CDR3 consists of 13 residues.

Concerning this clone: At the DNA level, this CDR3 is encoded by other sequences in the same sample as well. V gene TRBV7-3 combines with J gene TRBJ2-7, with 9 bases fitting TRBD2. V lost 0 bases, J lost 2 bases, and 2 bases stayed unmatched. CDR1 SGHTA and CDR2 FQGTGA come from the germline V gene. The CDR3 runs to 15 residues. The CDR3 protein is CASSLTAGGPYEQYF. The CDR3 DNA reads TGTGCCAGCAGCTTAACGGCGGGAGGGCCCTACGAGCAGTACTTC.

The chain uses TRBV9 and TRBJ2-5; TRBD2 might be the D (6 bases). The DNA end is a closer match to TRBJ2-7, so the J assignment may be wrong. The V gene's germline CDR1 is SGDLS and CDR2 YYNGEE. The length of the CDR3 is 14 residues. The CDR3 here is CASSVDSGRYEQYF. CDR3 nucleotides: TGTGCCAGCAGCGTAGATTCAGGGAGGTACGAGCAGTACTTC.

The chain uses TRBV14 and TRBJ1-1, with TRBD1 matching over 7 bases. From germline, CDR1 is SGHDN and CDR2 FVKESK. The ends lost 3 bases at V and 0 bases at J; junction bases unmatched: 13. This CDR3 spans 18 amino acids. The CDR3 DNA follows: TGTGCCAGCAGCCAGATTGACAGGGCATCTTCTATGAACACTGAAGCTTTCTTT. It translates to CASSQIDRASSMNTEAFF.

This clone showed up just once. The chain uses TRBV27 and TRBJ2-7; D is possibly TRBD1 (6 bases). The CDR3 runs to 14 residues. The V end lost 2 bases, the J end lost 4 bases, and 12 bases lay between the germline ends. Germline V gene sequence: CDR1 MNHEY, CDR2 SMNVEV (reference sequence). CDR3 sequence (DNA): TGTGCCAGCAGTTTACAGGGGCTCAATTACGAGCAGTACTTC. Translation: CASSLQGLNYEQYF.

Written as DNA, the CDR3 is TGTGCCAGCATACCCACAGGGAAGAAGACTGGGGCCAACGTCCTGACTTTC. Its translation is CASIPTGKKTGANVLTF. The genes are TRBV5-8 and TRBJ2-6; D might be TRBD1 (6 bases). CDR3 length: 17 amino acids. CDR1 is SGHTS and CDR2 is YDEGEE in the germline V gene. V lost 6 bases and J 2 bases, leaving 18 bases between the germline ends.

The chain carries TRBV7-9 and TRBJ1-4; D call uncertain. CDR3 length: 15 residues. Trimming removed 1 base at V and 5 bases at J, with 11 bases between. Germline lookup yields CDR1 SEHNR and CDR2 FQNEAQ (reference sequence). The CDR3 bases are TGTGCCAGCAGCTTAGTGCTAGCGGCGAATGAAAAACTGTTTTTT. It translates to CASSLVLAANEKLFF.

The chain combines TRBV5-6 with TRBJ1-2, with 11 nucleotides matching TRBD1. CDR1 and CDR2 from the germline V gene are SGHDT and YYEEEE. V shed 4 bases and J 8 bases; nucleotides not matched to a gene: 7. This CDR3 is built from 14 residues. The CDR3 DNA is TGTGCCAGCAGCCGGGGACAGGGGGGTAAGGGCTACACCTTC. It codes for CASSRGQGGKGYTF.

The gene calls are TRBV5-6 and TRBJ1-5; the D is unclear. CDR3 length equals 12 residues. Trimming left V 0 bases short and J 4 bases short, with 2 bases between. The germline CDR1 and CDR2 sequences are SGHDT and YYEEEE. CDR3 sequence: CASSLGNQPQHF. The DNA for the CDR3 is TGTGCCAGCAGCTTGGGGAATCAGCCCCAGCATTTT.

Worth noting for this clone: Germline and junction disagree at one end, which may indicate a read error. The V call is TRBV6-5, the J call TRBJ2-7; the D call may be TRBD1 or TRBD2 (6 bases each). The CDR3 runs 14 residues. CDR1 is MNHEY and CDR2 is SVGAGI in the germline V gene. The CDR3, as DNA: TGTGCCAGCAGTTACGCCGGGGGCTCCTACGGGCAGTACTTC. It yields the protein CASSYAGGSYGQYF.

J is TRBJ2-7 and V is TRBV19, with D possibly matching TRBD2 (6 bases). CDR1 LNHDA and CDR2 SQIVND come from the germline V gene (reference sequence). There are 15 residues in the CDR3. Trimming pared 5 bases from V and 2 bases from J, leaving 16 bases between. This chain's CDR3 is CASSSQRVMPYEQYF. CDR3 nucleotide sequence: TGTGCCAGTAGTTCCCAGCGGGTCATGCCCTACGAGCAGTACTTC.

This chain links TRBV11-1 with TRBJ2-3, with D tentatively TRBD1 (6 bases). The CDR3 length is 16 residues. Trimming pared 5 bases from V and 2 bases from J, leaving 17 bases between. The germline V gene encodes CDR1 SGHAT and CDR2 FQDESV (reference sequence). CDR3 sequence: CASSTPRDTYTDTQYF. The CDR3 DNA is TGTGCCAGCAGCACCCCACGGGACACATACACAGATACGCAGTATTTT. The full variable domain, rest sourced from reference TRBV11-1 and TRBJ2-3, is EAEVAQSPRYKITEKSQAVAFWCDPISGHATLYWYRQILGQGPELLVQFQDESVVDDSQLPKDRFSAERLKGVDSTLKIQPAELGDSAMYLCASSTPRDTYTDTQYFGPGTRLTVL.